This TCR beta chain was identified during a study of tumor-infiltrating lymphocytes in primary liver carcinoma. From unsorted bulk tissue weighing 20-30 mg, DNA and RNA were co-extracted. As to this clonotype: The junction differs from germline at one of its ends, possibly a read error.

TCR beta cDNA was reverse-transcribed from 400 to 500 ng of total RNA. The reaction used a constant-region primer and ProtoScript II reverse transcriptase. Slightly modified ARM-PCR with three nested multiplex PCR rounds yielded TCR beta libraries. Researchers ran the first two PCR rounds for about 11 cycles each with TRBV1-TRBV30 forward primers and a C-beta reverse primer. Each CDR3 protein is one row after TCRdb ran MiXCR on the multiplex PCR reads. Seen here are some 130,000 distinct CDR3 sequences, roughly 70% observed once, and the top ten hold 8.1%. Germline V gene lookup returns CDR1 LGHNA and CDR2 YNFKEQ. The CDR3 runs 15 residues.

The chain is built from TRBV4-2 and TRBJ2-2, with TRBD2 identical over 8 bases. This sequence originates from a woman aged 55-69 years with primary liver carcinoma and hepatitis B virus infection. Material: tumor-adjacent normal liver tissue. In DNA form, the CDR3 reads TGTACCAGCAGCTGGGGGCGGGAGGTAATCGGGGAGCTGTTTTTT. This gives the protein CTSSWGREVIGELFF.